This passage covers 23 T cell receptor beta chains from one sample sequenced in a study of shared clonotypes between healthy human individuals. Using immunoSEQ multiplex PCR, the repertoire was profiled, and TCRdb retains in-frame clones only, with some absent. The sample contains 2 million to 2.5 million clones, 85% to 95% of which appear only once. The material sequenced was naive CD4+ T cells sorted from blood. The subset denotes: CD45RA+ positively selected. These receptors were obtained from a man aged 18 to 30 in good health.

The CDR3 sequence is CAWSVLDGETQYF. DNA of the CDR3: TGTGCCTGGAGTGTACTCGATGGGGAGACCCAGTACTTC. J is TRBJ2-5 and V is TRBV30; D is unclear. Trimming stripped 0 bases from V and 5 bases from J, with 10 bases between. CDR1 and CDR2 (germline): GTSNPN, SVGIG (reference sequence). There are 13 residues in the CDR3.

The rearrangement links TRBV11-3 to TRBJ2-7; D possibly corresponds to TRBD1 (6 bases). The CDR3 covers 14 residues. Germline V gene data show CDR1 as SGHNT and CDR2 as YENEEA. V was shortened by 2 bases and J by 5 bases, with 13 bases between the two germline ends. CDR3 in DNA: TGTGCCAGCAGCTTATGGCCGACAGGAGACGAGCAGTACTTC. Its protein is CASSLWPTGDEQYF.

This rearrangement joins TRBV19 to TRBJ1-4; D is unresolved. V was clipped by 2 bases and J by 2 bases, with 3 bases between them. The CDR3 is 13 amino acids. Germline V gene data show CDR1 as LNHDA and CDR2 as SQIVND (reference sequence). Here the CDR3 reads CASSINTNEKLFF. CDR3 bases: TGTGCCAGTAGTATAAATACTAATGAAAAACTGTTTTTT.

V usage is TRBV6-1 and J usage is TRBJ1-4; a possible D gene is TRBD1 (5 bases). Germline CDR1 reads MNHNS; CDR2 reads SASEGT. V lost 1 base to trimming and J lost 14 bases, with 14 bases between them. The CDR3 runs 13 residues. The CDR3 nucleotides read TGTGCCAGCAGTGAAGTCAGGGACCGCGGCCTGTTTTTT. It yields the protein CASSEVRDRGLFF.

Here the CDR3 DNA reads TGTGCCAGCTCACCACAGGGACTAGCGAACACCGGGGAGCTGTTTTTT. Encoded protein: CASSPQGLANTGELFF. The chain is built from TRBV18 and TRBJ2-2; 8 nucleotides align to TRBD2. Trimming cost V 1 base and J 0 bases; bases outside gene matches: 1. Germline values: CDR1 KGHSH, CDR2 LQKENI. CDR3 length equals 16 residues.

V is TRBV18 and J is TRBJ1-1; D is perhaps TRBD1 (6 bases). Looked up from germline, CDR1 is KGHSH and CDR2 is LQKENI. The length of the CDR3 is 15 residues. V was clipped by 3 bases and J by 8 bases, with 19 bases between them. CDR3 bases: TGTGCCAGCTCACCCCTAGGGGGGGGTAGTACCGAAGCTTTCTTT. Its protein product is CASSPLGGGSTEAFF.

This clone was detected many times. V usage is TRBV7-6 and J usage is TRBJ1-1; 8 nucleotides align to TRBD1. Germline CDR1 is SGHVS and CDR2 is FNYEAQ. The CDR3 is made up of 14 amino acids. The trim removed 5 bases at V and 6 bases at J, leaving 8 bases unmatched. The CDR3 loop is CASSVGQGLAEAFF. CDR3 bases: TGTGCCAGCAGCGTCGGACAGGGCTTGGCTGAAGCTTTCTTT.

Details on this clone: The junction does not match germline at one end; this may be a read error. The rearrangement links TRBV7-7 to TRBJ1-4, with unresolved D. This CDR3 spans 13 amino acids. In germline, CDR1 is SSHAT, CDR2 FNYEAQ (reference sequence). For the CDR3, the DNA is TGTGCTAGCAGTCCCAGCTACGGTGAAAAACTGTTTTTT. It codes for CASSPSYGEKLFF.

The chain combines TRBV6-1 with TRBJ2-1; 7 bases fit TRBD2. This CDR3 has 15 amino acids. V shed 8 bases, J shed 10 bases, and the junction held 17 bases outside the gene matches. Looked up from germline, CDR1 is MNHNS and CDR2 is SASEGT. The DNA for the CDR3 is TGTGCCAGCCATGTTACCCAGTGGGGGGGTCGAGAGCAGTTCTTC. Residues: CASHVTQWGGREQFF.

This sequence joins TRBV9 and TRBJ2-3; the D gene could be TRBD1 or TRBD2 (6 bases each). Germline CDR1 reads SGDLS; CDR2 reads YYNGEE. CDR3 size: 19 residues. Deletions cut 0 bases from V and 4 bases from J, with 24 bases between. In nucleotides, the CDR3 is TGTGCCAGCAGCGTAGGAAGAGACTGGTACAGGGAGGTTGCAGATACGCAGTATTTT. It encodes CASSVGRDWYREVADTQYF.

The CDR3 bases are TGTGCCAGCAGCTTAGGACTAGCGACCGATTCTAGCACAGATACGCAGTATTTT. It specifies CASSLGLATDSSTDTQYF. The V and J genes are TRBV11-2 and TRBJ2-3; 8 bases map to TRBD2. This CDR3 is built from 18 residues. V dropped 1 base and J dropped 0; count of bases not matched to a gene: 9. Germline values: CDR1 SGHAT, CDR2 FQNNGV.

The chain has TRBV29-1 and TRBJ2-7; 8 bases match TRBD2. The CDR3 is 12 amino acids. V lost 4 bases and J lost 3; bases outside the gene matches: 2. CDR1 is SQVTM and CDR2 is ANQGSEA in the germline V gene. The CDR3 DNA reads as TGCAGCGTTGGTAGCGGGATCTACGAGCAGTACTTC. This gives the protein CSVGSGIYEQYF.

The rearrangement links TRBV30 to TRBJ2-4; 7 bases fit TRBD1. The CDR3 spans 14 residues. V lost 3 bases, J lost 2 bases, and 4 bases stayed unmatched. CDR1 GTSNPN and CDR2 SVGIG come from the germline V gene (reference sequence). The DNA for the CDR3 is TGTGCCTGGAGACCGACAGGGCCCAAAAACATTCAGTACTTC. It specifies CAWRPTGPKNIQYF.

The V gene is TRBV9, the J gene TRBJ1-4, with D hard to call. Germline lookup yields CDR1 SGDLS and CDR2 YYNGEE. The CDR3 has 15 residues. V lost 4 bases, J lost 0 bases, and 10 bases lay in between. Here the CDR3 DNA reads TGTGCCAGCAGCTACCGCGTCTCAACTAATGAAAAACTGTTTTTT. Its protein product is CASSYRVSTNEKLFF.

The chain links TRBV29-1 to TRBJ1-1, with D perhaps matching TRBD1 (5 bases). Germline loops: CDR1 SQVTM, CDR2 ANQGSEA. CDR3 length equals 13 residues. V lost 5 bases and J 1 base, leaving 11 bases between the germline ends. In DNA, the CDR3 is TGCAGCGTTCTGGGGCTGGGGAACACTGAAGCTTTCTTT. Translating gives CSVLGLGNTEAFF.

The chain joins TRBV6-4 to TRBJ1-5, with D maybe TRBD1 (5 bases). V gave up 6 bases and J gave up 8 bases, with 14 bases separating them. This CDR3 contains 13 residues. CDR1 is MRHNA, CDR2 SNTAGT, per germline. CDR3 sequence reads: CASRRKGSEPQHF. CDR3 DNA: TGTGCCAGCAGGCGCAAGGGGTCGGAGCCCCAGCATTTT.

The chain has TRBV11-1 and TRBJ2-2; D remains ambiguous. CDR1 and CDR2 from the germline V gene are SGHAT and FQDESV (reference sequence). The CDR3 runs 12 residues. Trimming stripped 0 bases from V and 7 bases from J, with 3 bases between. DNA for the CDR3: TGTGCCAGCAGCTTAGCGCTCGGGGAGCTGTTTTTT. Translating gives CASSLALGELFF.

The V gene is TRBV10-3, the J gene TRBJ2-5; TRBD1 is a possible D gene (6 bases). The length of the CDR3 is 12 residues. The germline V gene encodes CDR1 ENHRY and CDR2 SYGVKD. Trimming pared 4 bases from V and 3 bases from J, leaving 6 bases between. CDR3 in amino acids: CAISGTEETQYF. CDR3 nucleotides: TGTGCCATCAGTGGGACAGAAGAGACCCAGTACTTC.

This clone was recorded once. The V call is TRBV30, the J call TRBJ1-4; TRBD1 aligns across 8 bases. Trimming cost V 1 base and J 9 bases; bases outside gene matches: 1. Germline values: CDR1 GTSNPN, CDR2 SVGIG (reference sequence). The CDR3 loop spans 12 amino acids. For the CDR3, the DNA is TGTGCCTGGAGTGGACAGGGGAAAAAACTGTTTTTT. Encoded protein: CAWSGQGKKLFF.

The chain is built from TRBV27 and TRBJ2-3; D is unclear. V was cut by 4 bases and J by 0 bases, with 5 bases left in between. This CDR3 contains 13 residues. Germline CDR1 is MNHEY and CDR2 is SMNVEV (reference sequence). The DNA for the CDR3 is TGTGCCAGCAGTTGGGCTAGCACAGATACGCAGTATTTT. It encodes CASSWASTDTQYF.

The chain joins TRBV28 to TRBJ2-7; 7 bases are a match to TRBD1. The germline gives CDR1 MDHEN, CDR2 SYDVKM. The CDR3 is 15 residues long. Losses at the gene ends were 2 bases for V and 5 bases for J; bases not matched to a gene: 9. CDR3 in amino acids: CASSLTGQAWDEQYF. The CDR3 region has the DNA TGTGCCAGCAGTTTAACCGGACAGGCCTGGGACGAGCAGTACTTC.

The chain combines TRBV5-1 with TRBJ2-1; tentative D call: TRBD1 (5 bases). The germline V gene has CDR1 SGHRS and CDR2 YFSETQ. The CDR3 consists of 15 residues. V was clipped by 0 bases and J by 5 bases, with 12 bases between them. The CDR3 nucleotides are TGCGCCAGCAGCTTGGAGGGTGGGGCCCACAATGAGCAGTTCTTC. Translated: CASSLEGGAHNEQFF.

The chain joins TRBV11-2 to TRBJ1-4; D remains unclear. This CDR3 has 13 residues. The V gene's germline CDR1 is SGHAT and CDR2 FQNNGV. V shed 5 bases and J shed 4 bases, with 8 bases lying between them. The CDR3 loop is CASSLSLNEKLFF. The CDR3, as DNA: TGTGCCAGCAGCCTGTCCCTTAATGAAAAACTGTTTTTT.